This T cell receptor beta chain was identified in a study of blood T cells in healthy people across ages. The study, taken as a whole, reports: Aged donors had fewer naive CD4+ cells and lower diversity than long-lived donors. Roughly linearly, TCR beta diversity per million T cells fell as age increased.

The CDR3 runs to 14 residues. Per germline, CDR1 KGHDR and CDR2 SFDVKD. Unmatched junction bases numbered 6, after V lost 3 bases and J lost 9 bases. Ranging in age from about 6 to 95, the donors were healthy Caucasian individuals from Russia. Sample-barcoded 5' priming and a J-beta primer mix drove a second PCR of about 6 to 12 cycles. From the 5' RACE reads, TCRdb called clonotypes with MiXCR, one entry per CDR3 protein. Counted here are 1.2 million to 1.5 million distinct CDR3 sequences, almost 60% occurring once; the ten biggest clones make up roughly 6.3%. On this clonotype: Its antigen is unknown.

Sequenced input: blood. The receptor comes from a man between 18 and 29 years old in good health. This sequence joins TRBV24-1 and TRBJ2-1; 8 positions agree with TRBD1. DNA for the CDR3: TGTGCCACCAGTGATCGGCGGGACAGGTGTGAGCAGTTCTTC. Protein: CATSDRRDRCEQFF.